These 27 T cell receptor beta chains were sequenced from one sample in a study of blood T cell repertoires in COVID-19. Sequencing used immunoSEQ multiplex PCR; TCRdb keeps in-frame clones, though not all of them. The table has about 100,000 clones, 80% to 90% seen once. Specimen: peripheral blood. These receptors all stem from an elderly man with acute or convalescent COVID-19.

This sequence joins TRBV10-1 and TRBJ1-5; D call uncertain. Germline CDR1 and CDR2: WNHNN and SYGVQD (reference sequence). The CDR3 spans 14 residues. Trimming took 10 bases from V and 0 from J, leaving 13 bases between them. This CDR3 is CATERIYSNQPQHF. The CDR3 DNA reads TGCGCCACCGAGAGGATCTATAGCAATCAGCCCCAGCATTTT.

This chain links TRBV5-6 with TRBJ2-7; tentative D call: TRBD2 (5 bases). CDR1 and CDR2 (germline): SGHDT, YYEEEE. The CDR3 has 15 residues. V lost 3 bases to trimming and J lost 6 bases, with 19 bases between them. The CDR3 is CASSYLALVPAEQYF. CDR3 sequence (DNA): TGTGCCAGCAGCTACCTAGCACTAGTACCCGCCGAGCAGTACTTC.

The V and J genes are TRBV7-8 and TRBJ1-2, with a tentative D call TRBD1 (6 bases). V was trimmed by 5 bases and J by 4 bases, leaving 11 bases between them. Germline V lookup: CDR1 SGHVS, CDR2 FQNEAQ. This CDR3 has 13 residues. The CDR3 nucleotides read TGTGCCAGCAGCCGTCCAGGGGCCTATGGCTACACCTTC. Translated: CASSRPGAYGYTF.

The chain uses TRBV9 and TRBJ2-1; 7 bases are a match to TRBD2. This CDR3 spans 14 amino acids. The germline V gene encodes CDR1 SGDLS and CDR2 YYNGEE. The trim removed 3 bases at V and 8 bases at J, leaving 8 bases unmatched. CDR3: CASSAGLGRDEQFF. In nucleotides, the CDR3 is TGTGCCAGCAGCGCCGGTTTAGGGAGGGATGAGCAGTTCTTC.

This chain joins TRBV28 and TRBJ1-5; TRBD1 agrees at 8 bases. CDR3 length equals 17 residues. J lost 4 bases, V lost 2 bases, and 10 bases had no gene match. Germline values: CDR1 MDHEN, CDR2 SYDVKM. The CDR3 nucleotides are TGTGCCAGCAGTTTAACCGGGACAGGAGGGGGTAATCAGCCCCAGCATTTT. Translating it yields CASSLTGTGGGNQPQHF. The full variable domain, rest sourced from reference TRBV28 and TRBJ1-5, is DVKVTQSSRYLVKRTGEKVFLECVQDMDHENMFWYRQDPGLGLRLIYFSYDVKMKEKGDIPEGYSVSREKKERFSLILESASTNQTSMYLCASSLTGTGGGNQPQHFGDGTRLSIL.

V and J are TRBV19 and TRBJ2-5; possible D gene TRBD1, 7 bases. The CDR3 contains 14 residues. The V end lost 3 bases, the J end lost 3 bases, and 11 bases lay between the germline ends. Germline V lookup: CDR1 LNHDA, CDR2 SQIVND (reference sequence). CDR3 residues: CASSIAGQKETQYF. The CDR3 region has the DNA TGTGCCAGTAGTATCGCGGGACAGAAAGAGACCCAGTACTTC.

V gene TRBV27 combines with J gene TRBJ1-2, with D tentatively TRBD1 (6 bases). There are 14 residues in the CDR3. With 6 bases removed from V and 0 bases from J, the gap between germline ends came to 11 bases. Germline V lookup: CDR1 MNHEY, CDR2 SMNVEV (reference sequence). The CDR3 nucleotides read TGTGCCAGCAGACACACAGGGACTAACTATGGCTACACCTTC. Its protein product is CASRHTGTNYGYTF.

The CDR3 DNA reads TGTGCCAGCACCTCATCGGGGGGGGTGGATGGCTACACCTTC. It encodes CASTSSGGVDGYTF. The chain employs TRBV6-5 and TRBJ1-2; perhaps TRBD1 as D (5 bases). Germline V gene data show CDR1 as MNHEY and CDR2 as SVGAGI. The CDR3 loop spans 14 amino acids. Trimming took 7 bases from V and 6 from J, leaving 18 bases between them.

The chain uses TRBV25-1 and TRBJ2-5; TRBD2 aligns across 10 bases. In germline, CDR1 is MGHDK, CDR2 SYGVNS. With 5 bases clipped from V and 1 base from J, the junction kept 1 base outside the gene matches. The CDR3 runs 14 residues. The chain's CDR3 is CASSRTSGQETQYF. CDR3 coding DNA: TGTGCCAGCAGTCGGACTAGCGGCCAAGAGACCCAGTACTTC.

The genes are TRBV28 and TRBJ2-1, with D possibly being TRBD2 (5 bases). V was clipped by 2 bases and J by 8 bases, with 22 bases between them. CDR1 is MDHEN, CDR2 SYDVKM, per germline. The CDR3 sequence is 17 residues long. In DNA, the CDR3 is TGTGCCAGCAGTTTACCCCCTGCTAGCCGGAGTCGGGATGAGCAGTTCTTC. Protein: CASSLPPASRSRDEQFF.

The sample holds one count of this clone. The CDR3 DNA is TGTGCCTGGAGATCCGGGACAGGGGGCAATCAGCCCCAGCATTTT. Its translation: CAWRSGTGGNQPQHF. This chain links TRBV30 with TRBJ1-5; 10 bases match TRBD1. This CDR3 is built from 15 residues. Germline-derived CDR1 and CDR2 are GTSNPN and SVGIG (reference sequence). V lost 3 bases and J lost 2; bases outside the gene matches: 4.

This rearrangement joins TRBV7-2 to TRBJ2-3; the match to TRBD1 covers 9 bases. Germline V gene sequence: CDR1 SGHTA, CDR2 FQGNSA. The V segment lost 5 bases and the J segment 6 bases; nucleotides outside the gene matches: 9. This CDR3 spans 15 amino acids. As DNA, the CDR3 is TGTGCCAGCAGCAGAGGGGGACAGGGATTGGATACGCAGTATTTT. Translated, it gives CASSRGGQGLDTQYF.

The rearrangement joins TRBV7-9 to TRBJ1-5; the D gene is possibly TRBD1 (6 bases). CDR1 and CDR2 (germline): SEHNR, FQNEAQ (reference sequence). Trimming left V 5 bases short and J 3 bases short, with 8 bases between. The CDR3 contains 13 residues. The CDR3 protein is CASSPGVNQPQHF. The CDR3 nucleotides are TGTGCCAGCAGCCCAGGGGTCAATCAGCCCCAGCATTTT.

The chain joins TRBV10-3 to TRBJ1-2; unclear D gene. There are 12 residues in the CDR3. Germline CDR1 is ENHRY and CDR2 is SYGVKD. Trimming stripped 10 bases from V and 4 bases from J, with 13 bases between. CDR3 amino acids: CATLGVTYGYTF. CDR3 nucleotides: TGTGCCACCCTGGGAGTTACCTATGGCTACACCTTC.

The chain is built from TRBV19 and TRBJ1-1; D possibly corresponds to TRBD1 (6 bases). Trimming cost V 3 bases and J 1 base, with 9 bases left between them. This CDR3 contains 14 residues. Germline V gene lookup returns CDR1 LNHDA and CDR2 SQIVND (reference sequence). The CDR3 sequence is CASSMTQGNTEAFF. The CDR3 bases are TGTGCCAGTAGTATGACACAGGGGAACACTGAAGCTTTCTTT.

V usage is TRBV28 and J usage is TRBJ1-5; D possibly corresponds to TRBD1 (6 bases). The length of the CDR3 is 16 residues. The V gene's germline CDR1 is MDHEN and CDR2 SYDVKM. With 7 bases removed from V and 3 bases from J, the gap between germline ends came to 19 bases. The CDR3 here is CASKPPGHGLNQPQHF. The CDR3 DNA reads TGTGCCAGCAAACCTCCGGGACACGGCCTCAATCAGCCCCAGCATTTT.

In DNA form, the CDR3 reads TGTGCCAGCAGCTTAGTGTCAGTGGCGCGGGAGACCCAGTACTTC. The encoded protein is CASSLVSVARETQYF. The chain carries TRBV7-9 and TRBJ2-5; no firm D call. The germline CDR1 and CDR2 sequences are SEHNR and FQNEAQ (reference sequence). The germline V and J ends were trimmed by 1 base and 5 bases, with 14 bases remaining between them. The CDR3 runs to 15 residues.

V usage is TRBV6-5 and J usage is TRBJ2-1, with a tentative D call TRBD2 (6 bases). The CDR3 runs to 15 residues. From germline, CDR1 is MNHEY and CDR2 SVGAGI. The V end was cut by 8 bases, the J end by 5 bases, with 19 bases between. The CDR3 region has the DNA TGTGCCAGCTCCGCGGGAATACCCCCGGACAATGAGCAGTTCTTC. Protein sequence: CASSAGIPPDNEQFF.

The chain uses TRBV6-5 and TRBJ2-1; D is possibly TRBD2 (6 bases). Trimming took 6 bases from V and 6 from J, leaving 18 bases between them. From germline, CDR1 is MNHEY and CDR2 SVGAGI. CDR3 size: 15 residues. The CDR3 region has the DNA TGTGCCAGCAGCTCGGGGACTCTGGGCTTCAATGAGCAGTTCTTC. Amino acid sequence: CASSSGTLGFNEQFF.

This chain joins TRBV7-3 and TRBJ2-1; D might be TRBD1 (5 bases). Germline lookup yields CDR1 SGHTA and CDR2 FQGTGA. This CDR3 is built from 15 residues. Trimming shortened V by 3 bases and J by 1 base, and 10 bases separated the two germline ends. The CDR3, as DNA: TGTGCCAGCAGCTTGACAGTCCTATCCTACAATGAGCAGTTCTTC. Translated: CASSLTVLSYNEQFF.

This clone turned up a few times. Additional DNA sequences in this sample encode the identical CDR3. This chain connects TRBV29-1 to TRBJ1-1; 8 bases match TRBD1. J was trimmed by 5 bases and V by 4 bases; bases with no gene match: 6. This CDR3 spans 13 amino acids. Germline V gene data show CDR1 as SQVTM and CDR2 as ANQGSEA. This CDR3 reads CSVATGGDTEAFF. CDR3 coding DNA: TGCAGCGTTGCTACAGGGGGAGATACTGAAGCTTTCTTT.

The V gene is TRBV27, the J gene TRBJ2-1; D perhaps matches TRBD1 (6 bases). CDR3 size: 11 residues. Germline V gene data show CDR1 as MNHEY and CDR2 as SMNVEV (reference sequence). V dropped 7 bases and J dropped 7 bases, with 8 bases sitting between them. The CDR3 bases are TGTGCCAGCAATACAGGGAATGAGCAGTTCTTC. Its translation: CASNTGNEQFF.

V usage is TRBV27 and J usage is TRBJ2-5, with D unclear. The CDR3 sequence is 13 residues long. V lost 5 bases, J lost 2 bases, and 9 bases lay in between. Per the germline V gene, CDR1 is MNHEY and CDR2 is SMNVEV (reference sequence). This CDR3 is CASSDSGQETQYF. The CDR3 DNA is TGTGCCAGCAGTGATTCGGGTCAAGAGACCCAGTACTTC.

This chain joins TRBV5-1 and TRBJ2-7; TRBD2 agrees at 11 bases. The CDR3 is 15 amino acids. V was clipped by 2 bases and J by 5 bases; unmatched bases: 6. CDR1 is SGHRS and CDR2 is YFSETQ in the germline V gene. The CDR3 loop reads CASSLLAGGPHEQYF. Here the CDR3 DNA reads TGCGCCAGCAGCTTATTAGCGGGAGGGCCCCACGAGCAGTACTTC.

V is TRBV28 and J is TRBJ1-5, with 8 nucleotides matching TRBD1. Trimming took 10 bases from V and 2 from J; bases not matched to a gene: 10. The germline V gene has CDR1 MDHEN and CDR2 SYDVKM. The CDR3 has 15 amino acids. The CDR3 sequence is CATWRTGLGNQPQHF. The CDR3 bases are TGTGCCACCTGGCGGACAGGGTTAGGCAATCAGCCCCAGCATTTT.

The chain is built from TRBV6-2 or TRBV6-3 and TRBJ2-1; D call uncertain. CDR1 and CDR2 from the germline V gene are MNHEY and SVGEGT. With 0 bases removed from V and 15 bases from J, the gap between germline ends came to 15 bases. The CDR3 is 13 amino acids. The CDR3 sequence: CASSYSPLVRVFF. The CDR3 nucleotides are TGTGCCAGCAGTTACTCCCCTTTGGTCCGAGTGTTCTTC.

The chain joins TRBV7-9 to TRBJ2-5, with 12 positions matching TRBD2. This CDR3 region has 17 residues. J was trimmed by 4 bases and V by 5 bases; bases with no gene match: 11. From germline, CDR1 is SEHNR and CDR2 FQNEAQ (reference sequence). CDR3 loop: CASSPAASGRASETQYF. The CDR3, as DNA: TGTGCCAGCAGCCCCGCAGCTAGCGGGAGGGCCTCAGAGACCCAGTACTTC.